A selection of T cell receptor beta chains follows, all from one sample in a study of blood T cell repertoires in COVID-19. Generated by immunoSEQ multiplex PCR, the TCRdb table keeps only in-frame clones and is missing some. The sample has some 150,000 clones, 65% to 90% seen once. The sequencing input was peripheral blood. These receptors were obtained from a man aged 65 to 85 with acute or convalescent COVID-19. Each CDR3 is given with its conserved first and last residue. A D gene is named only where the DNA matches it firmly. Some rows have no size entry. The others give once, few or many, or a class for an expanded clone.

cdr3_nt	cdr3_aa	d_call	v_call	cdr3_length	clone_size	j_call
TGTGCCAGCAGTACAGGGAGTTCCTACAATGAGCAGTTCTTC	CASSTGSSYNEQFF	NA	TRBV6-5	14	NA	TRBJ2-1
TGTGCCAGCAGCGTGTCAGGGCTCCCCTCCTACGAGCAGTACTTC	CASSVSGLPSYEQYF	NA	TRBV9	15	NA	TRBJ2-7
TGTGCCAGCAGCGTAGCAGGGACGGACAGGGGTGGGGACATTCAGTACTTC	CASSVAGTDRGGDIQYF	TRBD1	TRBV9	17	NA	TRBJ2-4
TGTGCCTGGAGTGTCATACAGGGAGTCGGGGAGCTGTTTTTT	CAWSVIQGVGELFF	NA	TRBV30	14	NA	TRBJ2-2
TGTGCCAGCAGTTTGGACAGGGGAGACCTCGCAACTAATGAAAAACTGTTTTTT	CASSLDRGDLATNEKLFF	TRBD1	TRBV28	18	NA	TRBJ1-4
TGTGCCAGCAGCCCGCTAGCGGGAGTGGAGACCCAGTACTTC	CASSPLAGVETQYF	TRBD2	TRBV5-6	14	NA	TRBJ2-5
TGTGCCAGCAGACCAACAGGGTTCCCTAGCACAGATACGCAGTATTTT	CASRPTGFPSTDTQYF	NA	TRBV28	16	NA	TRBJ2-3
TGTGCCAGCAGCCAAGCACCCGGACAGCGATTATACGAGCAGTACTTC	CASSQAPGQRLYEQYF	NA	TRBV4-2	16	NA	TRBJ2-7
TGTGCCAGCAGTGAATCACCCAGGGGCGCGGATACGCAGTATTTT	CASSESPRGADTQYF	NA	TRBV2	15	NA	TRBJ2-3
TGTGCCAGCAGTTACAAAGGAGGAGTATCCGAGCAGTACTTC	CASSYKGGVSEQYF	NA	TRBV6-6	14	NA	TRBJ2-7
TGTGCCAGCAGTGAAGGGACAGGGAATTCACCCCTCCACTTT	CASSEGTGNSPLHF	TRBD1	TRBV6-1	14	NA	TRBJ1-6
TGTGCCATCAGGGGGGCAGGGGCCGGAGATACGCAGTATTTT	CAIRGAGAGDTQYF	NA	TRBV10-3	14	NA	TRBJ2-3
TGTGCCAGCAGCTTAGAAGGGGACACTGAAGCTTTCTTT	CASSLEGDTEAFF	NA	TRBV11-3	13	once	TRBJ1-1
TGTGCCAGCAGTTCTGACAGAACCTACGAGCAGTACTTC	CASSSDRTYEQYF	NA	TRBV12-3/TRBV12-4	13	NA	TRBJ2-7
TGTGCCAGCGGGAGGGATAGCGGGAGGGAGACCCAGTACTTC	CASGRDSGRETQYF	TRBD2	TRBV11-2	14	NA	TRBJ2-5
TGTGCCAGCAGGATCGGGATACCTAATGGCTACACCTTC	CASRIGIPNGYTF	NA	TRBV28	13	NA	TRBJ1-2
TGTGCCAGTAGTACCGTACAGGGGGCCTACGAGCAGTACTTC	CASSTVQGAYEQYF	TRBD1	TRBV19	14	NA	TRBJ2-7